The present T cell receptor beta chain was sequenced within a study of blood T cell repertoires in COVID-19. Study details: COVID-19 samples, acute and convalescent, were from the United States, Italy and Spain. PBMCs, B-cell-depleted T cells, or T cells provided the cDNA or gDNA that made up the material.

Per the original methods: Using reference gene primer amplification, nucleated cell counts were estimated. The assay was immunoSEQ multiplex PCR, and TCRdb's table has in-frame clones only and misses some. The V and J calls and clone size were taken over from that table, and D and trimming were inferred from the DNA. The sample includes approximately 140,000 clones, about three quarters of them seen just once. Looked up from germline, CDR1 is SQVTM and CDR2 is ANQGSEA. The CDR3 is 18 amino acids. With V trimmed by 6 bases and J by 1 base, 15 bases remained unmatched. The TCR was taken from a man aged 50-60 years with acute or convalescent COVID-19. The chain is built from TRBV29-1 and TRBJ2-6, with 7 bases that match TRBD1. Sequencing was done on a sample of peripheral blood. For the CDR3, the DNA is TGCAGCGTCGCCCCCTACACAGGGGTTAGTTCTGGGGCCAACGTCCTGACTTTC. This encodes CSVAPYTGVSSGANVLTF. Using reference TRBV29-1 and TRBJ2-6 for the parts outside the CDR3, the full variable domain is SAVISQKPSRDICQRGTSLTIQCQVDSQVTMMFWYRQQPGQSLTLIATANQGSEATYESGFVIDKFPISRPNLTFSTLTVSNMSPEDSSIYLCSVAPYTGVSSGANVLTFGAGSRLTVL.